The next 26 T cell receptor beta chains were all read from a single sample in a study of blood T cell repertoires in COVID-19 (TCRdb year 2020). Preparation of the library involved the immunoSEQ multiplex PCR assay. Here the immuneACCESS table is served through TCRdb, limited to in-frame sequences with V and J called. Missing clones are a known gap in these copies; in checked studies unresolved V genes cover under half, and the rest lacks a known reason. Across this sample there are roughly 35,000 clones, with about nine tenths seen only once. The ten most abundant clones make up about 1.9% of the sample. The specimen sequenced was peripheral blood. Receptors originate from a man aged 50 or older with active or convalescent COVID-19.

The chain uses TRBV6-2 or TRBV6-3 and TRBJ2-7; 7 nucleotides line up with TRBD1. The V segment lost 0 bases and the J segment 5 bases; nucleotides outside the gene matches: 7. Per the germline V gene, CDR1 is MNHEY and CDR2 is SVGEGT. The CDR3 sequence is 15 residues long. The DNA of the CDR3 is TGTGCCAGCAGTTACTCGAATGACAGGGCCGACGAGCAGTACTTC. Its protein is CASSYSNDRADEQYF.

The V and J genes are TRBV11-2 and TRBJ2-7; D possibly corresponds to TRBD1 (6 bases). The germline V gene has CDR1 SGHAT and CDR2 FQNNGV. This CDR3 is 15 amino acids long. Trimming removed 0 bases at V and 3 bases at J, with 12 bases between. In DNA form, the CDR3 reads TGTGCCAGCAGCTTAGATTGGACAGCTATCTACGAGCAGTACTTC. Translating gives CASSLDWTAIYEQYF.

V gene TRBV5-1 combines with J gene TRBJ2-2; the D gene is possibly TRBD1 (5 bases). The ends were cut back, 0 bases at V and 6 bases at J, with 9 bases in the middle. Looked up from germline, CDR1 is SGHRS and CDR2 is YFSETQ. The length of the CDR3 is 14 residues. This CDR3 reads CASSLEGDSGELFF. As DNA, the CDR3 is TGCGCCAGCAGCTTGGAAGGGGATTCCGGGGAGCTGTTTTTT.

The V call is TRBV29-1, the J call TRBJ2-2; 11 nucleotides align to TRBD1. Trimming at V came to 5 bases and at J to 4 bases, leaving 3 bases not matched to a gene. The CDR3 is made up of 14 amino acids. The V gene's germline CDR1 is SQVTM and CDR2 ANQGSEA. CDR3: CSVSGTGGTGELFF. The CDR3 DNA reads TGCAGCGTTTCCGGGACAGGGGGCACCGGGGAGCTGTTTTTT.

This clone was observed once. The chain combines TRBV5-5 with TRBJ1-1; possible D gene TRBD1, 5 bases. The V end was cut by 4 bases, the J end by 0 bases, with 13 bases between. Germline V gives CDR1 SGHKS, CDR2 YYEKEE (reference sequence). This CDR3 has 15 residues. The CDR3 protein is CASSLQTDMNTEAFF. The CDR3 nucleotides are TGTGCCAGCAGCCTCCAGACGGACATGAACACTGAAGCTTTCTTT.

This chain uses TRBV28 with TRBJ1-4; D gene ambiguous. CDR3 length: 16 residues. V gave up 4 bases and J gave up 5 bases, with 17 bases separating them. Germline lookup yields CDR1 MDHEN and CDR2 SYDVKM. CDR3 amino acids: CASSSYLRHLNEKLFF. The CDR3 bases are TGTGCCAGCAGTTCCTACTTACGACACCTCAATGAAAAACTGTTTTTT.

This clone has just a few counts. Written as DNA, the CDR3 is TGTGCCAGCACCGGCGGCGGAAACGTGGGAAACACCATATATTTT. Translating it yields CASTGGGNVGNTIYF. The rearrangement joins TRBV28 to TRBJ1-3; no clear D. CDR1 MDHEN and CDR2 SYDVKM come from the germline V gene. This CDR3 comprises 15 residues. Between the trimmed V and J ends, which lost 7 bases and 4 bases, there was a span of 17 bases. Together with reference TRBV28 and TRBJ1-3, the CDR3 gives the full variable domain: DVKVTQSSRYLVKRTGEKVFLECVQDMDHENMFWYRQDPGLGLRLIYFSYDVKMKEKGDIPEGYSVSREKKERFSLILESASTNQTSMYLCASTGGGNVGNTIYFGEGSWLTVV.

The chain carries TRBV18 and TRBJ2-2, with TRBD1 as a possible D gene (6 bases). The CDR3 has 15 amino acids. The germline CDR1 and CDR2 sequences are KGHSH and LQKENI. The ends were cut back, 3 bases at V and 6 bases at J, with 14 bases in the middle. The CDR3 coding sequence is TGTGCCAGCTCACCGCAAAGCGCAGGGGCCGGGGAGCTGTTTTTT. Its protein product is CASSPQSAGAGELFF.

The genes are TRBV6-5 and TRBJ1-3; unclear D gene. CDR3 size: 15 residues. Trimming stripped 7 bases from V and 0 bases from J, with 13 bases between. Germline CDR1 is MNHEY and CDR2 is SVGAGI. The CDR3: CASTLRAFSGNTIYF. In DNA, the CDR3 is TGTGCCAGCACCCTAAGAGCCTTCTCTGGAAACACCATATATTTT.

The chain employs TRBV5-1 and TRBJ2-1, with a weak D call TRBD2 (6 bases). Trimming pared 0 bases from V and 6 bases from J, leaving 13 bases between. This CDR3 is built from 15 residues. The germline V gene has CDR1 SGHRS and CDR2 YFSETQ. The CDR3 here is CASSLDGTLGNEQFF. The CDR3, as DNA: TGCGCCAGCAGCTTGGACGGGACTCTCGGCAATGAGCAGTTCTTC. The full variable domain, with the rest looked up from reference TRBV5-1 and TRBJ2-1, is KAGVTQTPRYLIKTRGQQVTLSCSPISGHRSVSWYQQTPGQGLQFLFEYFSETQRNKGNFPGRFSGRQFSNSRSEMNVSTLELGDSALYLCASSLDGTLGNEQFFGPGTRLTVL.

The chain uses TRBV28 and TRBJ2-5; 7 nucleotides line up with TRBD1. The CDR3 is made up of 15 amino acids. The J segment lost 4 bases and the V segment lost 0 bases, leaving 5 bases of the junction unmatched. Germline V gene data show CDR1 as MDHEN and CDR2 as SYDVKM. The DNA for the CDR3 is TGTGCCAGCAGTTTATGGCTACAGGGGACAGAGACCCAGTACTTC. Translation: CASSLWLQGTETQYF.

CDR3 amino acids: CASSNAGGWKNIQYF. In DNA form, the CDR3 reads TGCGCCAGCAGCAACGCAGGGGGGTGGAAAAACATTCAGTACTTC. The V call is TRBV5-1, the J call TRBJ2-4, with D maybe TRBD1 (7 bases). The CDR3 covers 15 residues. V lost 4 bases to trimming and J lost 4 bases, with 15 bases between them. From germline, CDR1 is SGHRS and CDR2 YFSETQ.

The chain combines TRBV2 with TRBJ2-7; 8 bases line up with TRBD2. The CDR3 consists of 13 residues. The trim removed 5 bases at V and 5 bases at J, leaving 5 bases unmatched. Germline CDR1 SNHLY, CDR2 FYNNEI. The CDR3 nucleotides are TGTGCCAGCAGTATAAGCGGGAGAAACGAGCAGTACTTC. This sequence encodes CASSISGRNEQYF.

With regard to this clone: At one of its ends the junction is not consistent with the germline gene, which may arise from a read error. The chain joins TRBV7-7 to TRBJ2-1, with TRBD2 identical over 9 bases. CDR1 and CDR2 (germline): SSHAT, FNYEAQ (reference sequence). The CDR3 is 17 amino acids. DNA of the CDR3: TGTGCTAGCAGCTTGTTTATAGGACTAGCGTCTTACAATGAGCAGTTCTTC. This translates into CASSLFIGLASYNEQFF.

The sample holds one count of this clone. This rearrangement joins TRBV19 to TRBJ2-5; no reliable D call. V shed 6 bases and J shed 4 bases, with 18 bases lying between them. The CDR3 consists of 15 residues. Per germline, CDR1 LNHDA and CDR2 SQIVND (reference sequence). DNA for the CDR3: TGTGCCAGTAGCTTACGGCAGGTCTATGGAGAGACCCAGTACTTC. Encoded protein: CASSLRQVYGETQYF.

The chain links TRBV27 to TRBJ2-7; 13 positions match TRBD2. This CDR3 spans 14 amino acids. Trimming removed 7 bases from V and 6 bases from J; junction bases left unmatched: 6. The germline gives CDR1 MNHEY, CDR2 SMNVEV (reference sequence). CDR3 loop: CASTRTSGSSEQYF. The CDR3 DNA is TGTGCCAGCACCCGGACTAGCGGGAGTTCCGAGCAGTACTTC.

The chain joins TRBV21-1 to TRBJ2-1; the table's D gene call, TRBD1, was not cross checked with the DNA. TRBV21-1 is listed as a pseudogene. CDR3 length: 17 amino acids. The CDR3 DNA follows: TGTGCCAACCCCATGTCTGACAGGGTCAGCTCCTACAATGAGCAGTTCTTC. Protein: CANPMSDRVSSYNEQFF.

This sequence joins TRBV19 and TRBJ2-5; TRBD2 matches 13 bases. Germline V gives CDR1 LNHDA, CDR2 SQIVND (reference sequence). This CDR3 spans 18 amino acids. The V gene end was trimmed by 5 bases and the J gene end by 5 bases; junction bases not matched to a gene: 14. CDR3 loop: CASSGGTSGTPRTETQYF. For the CDR3, the DNA is TGTGCCAGTAGTGGAGGGACTAGCGGGACCCCTAGGACGGAGACCCAGTACTTC.

J is TRBJ2-1 and V is TRBV28; 8 positions match TRBD2. Germline V CDR1 and CDR2: MDHEN, SYDVKM. The CDR3 runs to 16 residues. V lost 1 base to trimming and J lost 6 bases; unmatched junction nucleotides: 8. CDR3 coding DNA: TGTGCCAGCAGTTTATACGGACTAGCCTTCGCCAATGAGCAGTTCTTC. It yields the protein CASSLYGLAFANEQFF. Supplemented by reference TRBV28 and TRBJ2-1, the full variable domain reads DVKVTQSSRYLVKRTGEKVFLECVQDMDHENMFWYRQDPGLGLRLIYFSYDVKMKEKGDIPEGYSVSREKKERFSLILESASTNQTSMYLCASSLYGLAFANEQFFGPGTRLTVL.

The V gene is TRBV5-5, the J gene TRBJ1-4, with 8 bases that match TRBD1. The CDR3 sequence is 13 residues long. V was clipped by 3 bases and J by 12 bases; unmatched bases: 7. Germline-derived CDR1 and CDR2 are SGHKS and YYEKEE (reference sequence). This CDR3 is CASSSGGLKELFF. CDR3 coding DNA: TGTGCCAGCAGCTCAGGGGGCCTTAAGGAACTGTTTTTT.

The chain carries TRBV28 and TRBJ2-3; possible D gene TRBD2, 6 bases. Germline V gene lookup returns CDR1 MDHEN and CDR2 SYDVKM. V dropped 6 bases and J dropped 6 bases, with 16 bases sitting between them. This CDR3 region has 14 residues. The CDR3 DNA reads as TGTGCCAGCAGGAACCATGGAGGGGTGGATACGCAGTATTTT. This translates into CASRNHGGVDTQYF.

The gene calls are TRBV10-2 and TRBJ2-1, with 7 bases identical to TRBD1. Unmatched junction bases numbered 5, after V lost 6 bases and J lost 0 bases. The CDR3 runs to 15 residues. Germline V gene data show CDR1 as WSHSY and CDR2 as SAAADI. The CDR3 here is CASSYRGPSYNEQFF. CDR3 nucleotides: TGCGCCAGCAGCTACAGGGGCCCCTCCTACAATGAGCAGTTCTTC.

The chain is built from TRBV6-2 or TRBV6-3 and TRBJ2-3; TRBD2 matches at 10 bases. CDR1 is MNHEY, CDR2 SVGEGT, per germline. V lost 4 bases to trimming and J lost 5 bases; unmatched junction nucleotides: 12. CDR3 length: 17 residues. CDR3 bases: TGTGCCAGCAGTTCCCAGCGGGAGGGCCTTGGCGGAGATACGCAGTATTTT. Its protein product is CASSSQREGLGGDTQYF.

The chain is built from TRBV2 and TRBJ2-5; 13 bases agree with TRBD2. Germline loops: CDR1 SNHLY, CDR2 FYNNEI. V lost 4 bases and J lost 4; bases outside the gene matches: 9. The CDR3 spans 17 residues. CDR3 in DNA: TGTGCCAGCAGTGGTCCGGGACTAGCGGGATTTAGAGAGACCCAGTACTTC. Protein sequence: CASSGPGLAGFRETQYF.

V and J are TRBV28 and TRBJ1-4; D gene unclear. The CDR3 has 16 residues. Germline V CDR1 and CDR2: MDHEN, SYDVKM. V dropped 3 bases and J dropped 0 bases, with 11 bases sitting between them. CDR3 in amino acids: CASSFPMGSTNEKLFF. In nucleotides, the CDR3 is TGTGCCAGCAGTTTTCCCATGGGCTCAACTAATGAAAAACTGTTTTTT.

The chain joins TRBV5-4 to TRBJ2-5; 8 bases fit TRBD1. CDR1 SGHNT and CDR2 YYREEE come from the germline V gene (reference sequence). The CDR3 sequence is 14 residues long. V shed 4 bases, J shed 1 base, and the junction held 3 bases outside the gene matches. The CDR3 region is CASSLGQGQETQYF. Written as DNA, the CDR3 is TGTGCCAGCAGCCTAGGACAGGGCCAAGAGACCCAGTACTTC.